The clone carrying this T cell receptor beta chain showed up just once. The entry originates in a study of blood T cell repertoires in COVID-19. Overall study: The United States, Italy and Spain provided the acute and convalescent COVID-19 samples. PBMCs, B-cell-depleted T cells, or T cells provided the cDNA or gDNA that made up the material.

Germline-derived CDR1 and CDR2 are SQVTM and ANQGSEA. V gave up 7 bases and J gave up 2 bases, with 15 bases separating them. This CDR3 spans 14 amino acids. Authors' methods: Scientists estimated how many nucleated cells there were by amplifying reference gene primers. Profiling relied on immunoSEQ multiplex PCR, and the TCRdb table lists in-frame clones only, not all of them. Clonal size and the V and J genes are those of that table, whereas D and trimming came from the DNA. The sample lists 300,000 to 350,000 clones; about 90% were seen once. Sequenced sample: peripheral blood. The clonotype comes from a man younger than 35 with active or convalescent COVID-19. The chain carries TRBV29-1 and TRBJ2-1, with a possible D match to TRBD1 (5 bases). CDR3 coding DNA: TGCAGCGCGTGGAACGACAGAACCTACAATGAGCAGTTCTTC. Its protein product is CSAWNDRTYNEQFF.